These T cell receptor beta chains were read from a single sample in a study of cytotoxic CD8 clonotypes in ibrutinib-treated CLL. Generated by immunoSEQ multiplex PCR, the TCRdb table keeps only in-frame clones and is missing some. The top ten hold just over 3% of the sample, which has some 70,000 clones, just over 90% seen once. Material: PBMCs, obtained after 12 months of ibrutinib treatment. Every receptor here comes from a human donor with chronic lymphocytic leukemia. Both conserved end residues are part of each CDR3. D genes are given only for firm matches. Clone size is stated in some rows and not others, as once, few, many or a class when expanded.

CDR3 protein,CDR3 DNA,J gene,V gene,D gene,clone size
CASSLKGDGYGYTF,TGTGCCAGCAGCTTAAAAGGGGACGGCTATGGCTACACCTTC,TRBJ1-2,TRBV7-9,.,.
CARRGVGSGPITFNYGYTF,TGTGCCAGAAGAGGTGTTGGCTCGGGACCAATTACCTTTAACTATGGCTACACCTTC,TRBJ1-2,TRBV5-3,.,.
CASSPTRRGRELFF,TGTGCCAGCAGCCCCACGAGGAGGGGCCGGGAGCTGTTTTTT,TRBJ2-2,TRBV27,.,.
CASSPQGLAGPHEQYF,TGTGCCAGCAGCCCACAGGGACTAGCGGGACCCCACGAGCAGTACTTC,TRBJ2-7,TRBV7-3,TRBD2,.
CASSFLRGRAHNEQFF,TGTGCCAGCAGCTTCTTGCGGGGCCGGGCCCACAATGAGCAGTTCTTC,TRBJ2-1,TRBV5-6,.,.
CASSLEGGDPYEQYF,TGTGCCAGCAGCTTAGAGGGGGGTGACCCCTACGAGCAGTACTTC,TRBJ2-7,TRBV11-3,.,.
CAISLDRNNEQFF,TGTGCCATCAGCCTGGACAGGAACAATGAGCAGTTCTTC,TRBJ2-1,TRBV10-3,TRBD1,.
CASSQAGGAYEQYF,TGCGCCAGCAGCCAAGCGGGAGGGGCCTACGAGCAGTACTTC,TRBJ2-7,TRBV4-1,TRBD2,.
CASSVDPGRGGEQYF,TGTGCCAGCAGCGTAGATCCTGGACGAGGGGGCGAGCAGTACTTC,TRBJ2-7,TRBV9,.,.
CASSLGLAGLNEQFF,TGTGCCAGCAGCTTAGGACTAGCGGGTTTAAATGAGCAGTTCTTC,TRBJ2-1,TRBV7-7,TRBD2,.
CASSHGTSPTLEQFF,TGCGCCAGCAGCCACGGGACTAGCCCCACTTTGGAGCAGTTCTTC,TRBJ2-1,TRBV5-1,TRBD2,.
CASSSPSKGPGELFF,TGTGCCAGCAGTTCCCCCTCAAAGGGCCCCGGGGAGCTGTTTTTT,TRBJ2-2,TRBV6-5,.,.
CASSLLTGTDQPQHF,TGCGCCAGCAGCCTTTTAACTGGGACGGATCAGCCCCAGCATTTT,TRBJ1-5,TRBV4-1,.,.
CSVDPGSGAGELFF,TGCAGCGTTGACCCCGGGAGTGGGGCCGGGGAGCTGTTTTTT,TRBJ2-2,TRBV29-1,.,.
CASSELSRGAYNEQFF,TGTGCCAGCAGTGAGTTAAGTAGGGGTGCCTACAATGAGCAGTTCTTC,TRBJ2-1,TRBV6-1,.,.
CASSPRGLAGGNSVHEQYF,TGTGCCAGCTCACCACGGGGACTAGCGGGAGGAAACTCTGTCCACGAGCAGTACTTC,TRBJ2-7,TRBV18,TRBD2,once
CASRTTENNYGYTF,TGTGCTAGCAGGACGACAGAAAATAACTATGGCTACACCTTC,TRBJ1-2,TRBV7-7,.,.
CREASRDRGPGVYGYTF,TGCAGAGAAGCCTCCCGGGACAGGGGGCCCGGAGTCTATGGCTACACCTTC,TRBJ1-2,TRBV29-1,TRBD1,.
CASSPTGEYNEQFF,TGTGCCAGCAGTCCGACAGGGGAATACAATGAGCAGTTCTTC,TRBJ2-1,TRBV6-4,TRBD1,.
CASISQSNTGELFF,TGTGCCAGTATAAGTCAGTCGAACACCGGGGAGCTGTTTTTT,TRBJ2-2,TRBV19,.,.
CASSPGSSPRSGELFF,TGTGCCAGTAGTCCCGGGTCGTCTCCCCGCTCCGGGGAGCTGTTTTTT,TRBJ2-2,TRBV19,.,.
CASSLRRGSYEQYF,TGCGCCAGCAGCTTGAGGCGGGGCTCCTACGAGCAGTACTTC,TRBJ2-7,TRBV5-1,.,.